This TCR beta chain derives from a study of T cell responses to AZD1222 COVID-19 vaccine. V lost 0 bases to trimming and J lost 0 bases, with 7 bases between them. The germline gives CDR1 SGHRS, CDR2 YFSETQ. The CDR3 consists of 14 residues. This clone was recorded a few times. Only in-frame clones appear in the TCRdb table, and some are missing; sequencing was by immunoSEQ multiplex PCR. The sample holds over 150,000 clones, 85% to 90% seen once. This sequence originates from an adult in good health. The material was peripheral blood, obtained on day 0 of AZD1222 vaccination. The V gene is TRBV5-1, the J gene TRBJ2-7; D not certain. The CDR3 reads CASSLGQSSYEQYF. The CDR3 DNA follows: TGCGCCAGCAGCTTGGGGCAGAGCTCCTACGAGCAGTACTTC.